Sequencing of this T cell receptor beta chain was carried out in a study of shared clonotypes between healthy human individuals. For the study at large: The cohort comprised a couple of women and a few men. Their ages spanned 18 to 49 years.

Turning to this clone: The antigen is unknown.

CD45RO-negative, CCR7-positively selected cells formed the naive CD8 fraction, excluding terminally differentiated effector memory CD45RA+ cells. Study-level points and caveats: A small donor pool kept down the genetic and exposure-history diversity that was represented.

Deletions cut 5 bases from V and 0 bases from J, with 23 bases between. The CDR3 is 19 amino acids. Germline loops: CDR1 SEHNR, CDR2 FQNEAQ (reference sequence). At a deep level, the assay was run. Genomic DNA per cell subset filled all wells of several immunoSEQ plates. TCRdb's table, derived via immunoSEQ multiplex PCR, lists solely in-frame clones and lacks some. The sample comprises roughly 2,000,000 clones, 93% of which are singletons, and under 2% rests with the top ten. Material for sequencing was naive CD8+ T cells from PBMCs. This clonotype originated in a man between 18 and 35 years old in good health. Some clones in this sample may be carry-over from other donors' samples. This chain links TRBV7-9 with TRBJ2-1; a weak D match, TRBD2 (5 bases). CDR3 region: CASSLAGPWSGISYNEQFF. In DNA, the CDR3 is TGTGCCAGCAGCCTTGCCGGCCCCTGGAGCGGAATCTCCTACAATGAGCAGTTCTTC. Using reference TRBV7-9 and TRBJ2-1 for the parts outside the CDR3, the full variable domain is DTGVSQNPRHKITKRGQNVTFRCDPISEHNRLYWYRQTLGQGPEFLTYFQNEAQLEKSRLLSDRFSAERPKGSFSTLEIQRTEQGDSAMYLCASSLAGPWSGISYNEQFFGPGTRLTVL.